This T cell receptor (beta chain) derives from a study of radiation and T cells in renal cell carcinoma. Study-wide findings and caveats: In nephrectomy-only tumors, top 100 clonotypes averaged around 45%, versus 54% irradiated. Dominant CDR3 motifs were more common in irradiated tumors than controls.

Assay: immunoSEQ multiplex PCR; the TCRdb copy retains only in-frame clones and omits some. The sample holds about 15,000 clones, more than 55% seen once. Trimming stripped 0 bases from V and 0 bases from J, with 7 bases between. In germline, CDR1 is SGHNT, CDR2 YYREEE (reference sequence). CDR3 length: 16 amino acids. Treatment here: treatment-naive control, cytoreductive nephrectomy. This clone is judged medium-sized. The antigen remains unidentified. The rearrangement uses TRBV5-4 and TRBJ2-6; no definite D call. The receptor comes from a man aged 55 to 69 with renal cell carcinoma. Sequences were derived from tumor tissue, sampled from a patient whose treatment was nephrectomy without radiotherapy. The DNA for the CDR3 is TGTGCCAGCAGCTTGGGACAAAGCTCTGGGGCCAACGTCCTGACTTTC. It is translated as CASSLGQSSGANVLTF.